This entry lists 26 T cell receptor beta chains sequenced from one sample in a study of blood T cell repertoires in COVID-19. Generated by immunoSEQ multiplex PCR, the TCRdb table keeps only in-frame clones and is missing some. The sample holds 210,000 or so clones, nearly 90% seen once. Sequenced material: PBMCs or T cells enriched from blood (not recorded which). These receptors all come from a man aged 25-45 years who had recovered from COVID-19.

The chain uses TRBV13 and TRBJ1-5; possible D gene TRBD1, 5 bases. The CDR3 spans 19 residues. In germline, CDR1 is PRHDT, CDR2 FYEKMQ (reference sequence). Trimming removed 5 bases from V and 2 bases from J, with 25 bases in between. CDR3 sequence: CASSPAHPEKRGGNQPQHF. DNA for the CDR3: TGTGCCAGCAGCCCCGCCCATCCCGAAAAAAGGGGTGGCAATCAGCCCCAGCATTTT.

The chain combines TRBV10-3 with TRBJ2-1; D might be TRBD1 (6 bases). The V gene's germline CDR1 is ENHRY and CDR2 SYGVKD. The CDR3 consists of 13 residues. The CDR3 region is CANQGGNQDEQFF. For the CDR3, the DNA is TGTGCTAACCAAGGGGGAAATCAAGATGAGCAGTTCTTC.

This chain connects TRBV5-4 to TRBJ2-2; D ambiguous. This CDR3 spans 16 amino acids. Trimming shortened V by 3 bases and J by 4 bases, and 16 bases separated the two germline ends. CDR1 is SGHNT, CDR2 YYREEE, per germline (reference sequence). The CDR3 coding sequence is TGTGCCAGCAGCTCGTTTCTTTCTCCCTTCACCGGGGAGCTGTTTTTT. Translating gives CASSSFLSPFTGELFF.

The chain is built from TRBV2 and TRBJ2-7; 7 bases align to TRBD2. CDR3 length equals 15 residues. V trimming: 4 bases; J trimming: 2 bases; junction bases outside the gene matches: 8. Germline V gene lookup returns CDR1 SNHLY and CDR2 FYNNEI. The CDR3 loop reads CASSAVLAETYEQYF. The CDR3 DNA is TGTGCCAGCAGTGCAGTTCTAGCGGAGACCTACGAGCAGTACTTC.

CDR3 sequence reads: CASSIYGTGADTQYF. The DNA for the CDR3 is TGTGCCAGTAGTATATACGGGACAGGGGCAGATACGCAGTATTTT. V gene TRBV19 combines with J gene TRBJ2-3, with 10 bases aligning to TRBD1. Unmatched junction bases numbered 3, after V lost 2 bases and J lost 4 bases. This CDR3 is built from 15 residues. Looked up from germline, CDR1 is LNHDA and CDR2 is SQIVND (reference sequence).

The chain joins TRBV19 to TRBJ1-5; no clear D. Germline V gene sequence: CDR1 LNHDA, CDR2 SQIVND (reference sequence). V lost 3 bases and J lost 2, with 5 bases in between. This CDR3 has 13 residues. The CDR3 loop is CASSIVGNQPQHF. As DNA, the CDR3 is TGTGCCAGTAGTATTGTAGGCAATCAGCCCCAGCATTTT.

This clone was detected once. V is TRBV4-1 and J is TRBJ1-4, with D possibly being TRBD1 (5 bases). Trimming took off 0 bases at V and 3 bases at J, with 14 bases between the two ends. The CDR3 sequence is 17 residues long. The germline V gene encodes CDR1 MGHRA and CDR2 YSYEKL. The CDR3 protein is CASSQDGRGRANEKLFF. DNA of the CDR3: TGCGCCAGCAGCCAAGATGGGCGGGGCAGGGCTAATGAAAAACTGTTTTTT.

The chain carries TRBV3-1 (or the pseudogene TRBV3-2) and TRBJ2-1; 9 bases line up with TRBD2. This CDR3 is built from 15 residues. Germline V gene lookup returns CDR1 LGHDT and CDR2 YNNKEL (reference sequence). Trimming took 4 bases from V and 8 from J; bases not matched to a gene: 9. CDR3 coding DNA: TGTGCCAGCAGCCCCCCCGGGCGGGAGGGGTATGAGCAGTTCTTC. This gives the protein CASSPPGREGYEQFF.

The chain combines TRBV7-3 with TRBJ2-3; TRBD2 agrees at 8 bases. V shed 4 bases, J shed 4 bases, and the junction held 10 bases outside the gene matches. Germline V gene data show CDR1 as SGHTA and CDR2 as FQGTGA. This CDR3 has 16 residues. Here the CDR3 reads CASSSTWTSSADTQYF. DNA for the CDR3: TGTGCCAGCAGCTCAACGTGGACTAGCTCAGCAGATACGCAGTATTTT.

This clone was observed a single time. J is TRBJ2-3 and V is TRBV9; perhaps TRBD2 as D (7 bases). Trimming took 3 bases from V and 2 from J, leaving 16 bases between them. CDR1 and CDR2 (germline): SGDLS, YYNGEE. The CDR3 extends over 16 amino acids. CDR3: CASSAGGGHPTDTQYF. In DNA form, the CDR3 reads TGTGCCAGCAGCGCTGGGGGGGGACACCCCACAGATACGCAGTATTTT.

This clone showed up just a few times. The chain is built from TRBV4-1 and TRBJ2-7; possibly TRBD2 for D (6 bases). Trimming took 4 bases from V and 2 from J, leaving 12 bases between them. The germline gives CDR1 MGHRA, CDR2 YSYEKL. The CDR3 has 14 amino acids. The CDR3 nucleotides are TGCGCCAGCAGCCGAGTAGCGGAAACCTACGAGCAGTACTTC. It codes for CASSRVAETYEQYF.

The chain combines TRBV13 with TRBJ2-1; unclear D gene. V shed 4 bases and J shed 2 bases, with 9 bases lying between them. The CDR3 is 14 residues long. Germline V gene data show CDR1 as PRHDT and CDR2 as FYEKMQ (reference sequence). In DNA form, the CDR3 reads TGTGCCAGCAGCTCCCCCCGTACCTACAATGAGCAGTTCTTC. This translates into CASSSPRTYNEQFF.

This chain joins TRBV2 and TRBJ1-5; D might be TRBD1 (5 bases). In germline, CDR1 is SNHLY, CDR2 FYNNEI. Between the trimmed V and J ends, which lost 7 bases and 2 bases, there was a span of 12 bases. This CDR3 comprises 14 residues. CDR3 nucleotide sequence: TGTGCCAGCAACCCAGGGTGGGGCAATCAGCCCCAGCATTTT. This gives the protein CASNPGWGNQPQHF.

The gene calls are TRBV27 and TRBJ1-5, with D hard to call. Germline CDR1 MNHEY, CDR2 SMNVEV (reference sequence). There are 14 residues in the CDR3. Trimming removed 5 bases from V and 2 bases from J, with 10 bases in between. The CDR3 loop reads CASSPFSGNQPQHF. CDR3 in DNA: TGTGCCAGCAGTCCCTTCTCGGGCAATCAGCCCCAGCATTTT.

The gene calls are TRBV7-2 and TRBJ1-2; the D is unclear. The CDR3 consists of 12 residues. V gave up 2 bases and J gave up 5 bases, with 6 bases separating them. Germline V gene lookup returns CDR1 SGHTA and CDR2 FQGNSA. CDR3 in amino acids: CASSLSGYGYTF. The CDR3, as DNA: TGTGCCAGCAGCTTATCCGGTTATGGCTACACCTTC.

The chain has TRBV4-1 and TRBJ1-1; D is possibly TRBD1 (5 bases). Per germline, CDR1 MGHRA and CDR2 YSYEKL. The CDR3 spans 13 residues. The V gene lost 6 bases and the J gene lost 6 bases, with 14 bases spanning the gap. The CDR3 DNA is TGCGCCAGCAGTCGTACCCTGACAGCTGAAGCTTTCTTT. It is translated as CASSRTLTAEAFF.

The chain links TRBV2 to TRBJ1-6; 8 nucleotides align to TRBD1. CDR3 length equals 16 residues. CDR1 is SNHLY and CDR2 is FYNNEI in the germline V gene. J was trimmed by 10 bases and V by 0 bases; bases with no gene match: 8. The CDR3, as DNA: TGTGCCAGCAGTGAAGCGCGGGGCAGGGGGCAGTCACCCCTCCACTTT. It yields the protein CASSEARGRGQSPLHF. Full variable domain (missing parts from reference TRBV2 and TRBJ1-6): EPEVTQTPSHQVTQMGQEVILRCVPISNHLYFYWYRQILGQKVEFLVSFYNNEISEKSEIFDDQFSVERPDGSNFTLKIRSTKLEDSAMYFCASSEARGRGQSPLHFGNGTRLTVT.

The chain combines TRBV14 with TRBJ1-1, with a possible D match to TRBD1 (6 bases). Germline CDR1 and CDR2: SGHDN and FVKESK. Trimming shortened V by 5 bases and J by 4 bases, and 11 bases separated the two germline ends. The CDR3 runs to 13 residues. CDR3 amino acids: CASSKSRGTEAFF. CDR3 nucleotide sequence: TGTGCCAGCAGCAAATCCAGGGGCACTGAAGCTTTCTTT.

DNA for the CDR3: TGTGCCAGCAGCCAACGCGGGCGTGACGAGCAGTACTTC. This encodes CASSQRGRDEQYF. This chain links TRBV3-1 (or the pseudogene TRBV3-2) with TRBJ2-7, with a tentative D call TRBD2 (5 bases). Germline V gene sequence: CDR1 LGHDT, CDR2 YNNKEL (reference sequence). The CDR3 covers 13 residues. Trimming removed 2 bases at V and 5 bases at J, with 10 bases between.

This clone appeared a single time. V usage is TRBV29-1 and J usage is TRBJ2-6; perhaps TRBD1 as D (6 bases). Per germline, CDR1 SQVTM and CDR2 ANQGSEA. Trimming removed 6 bases from V and 9 bases from J, with 12 bases in between. This CDR3 is 12 amino acids long. The chain's CDR3 is CSVQGSDNVLTF. DNA for the CDR3: TGCAGCGTCCAGGGGTCGGACAACGTCCTGACTTTC.

The gene calls are TRBV7-3 and TRBJ2-1; 8 nucleotides match TRBD1. Trimming took 5 bases from V and 7 from J; bases not matched to a gene: 4. CDR1 is SGHTA, CDR2 FQGTGA, per germline. The CDR3 runs 13 residues. The CDR3 region is CASSVDRDNEQFF. In nucleotides, the CDR3 is TGTGCCAGCAGCGTGGACAGGGATAATGAGCAGTTCTTC.

The chain is built from TRBV4-1 and TRBJ1-1, with 8 bases aligning to TRBD1. CDR3 size: 11 residues. From germline, CDR1 is MGHRA and CDR2 YSYEKL. The V segment lost 8 bases and the J segment 10 bases; nucleotides outside the gene matches: 6. DNA for the CDR3: TGCGCCAGCGGCAGGGGGCGCCTAGCTTTCTTT. Encoded protein: CASGRGRLAFF.

The chain uses TRBV3-1 (or the pseudogene TRBV3-2) and TRBJ2-1; no reliable D call. This CDR3 comprises 13 residues. V lost 0 bases, J lost 12 bases, and 12 bases lay in between. The germline CDR1 and CDR2 sequences are LGHDT and YNNKEL (reference sequence). The DNA of the CDR3 is TGTGCCAGCAGCCAAGATGTGAGTTACGGGCAGTTCTTC. Translation gives CASSQDVSYGQFF.

This clone was counted a few times. V and J are TRBV6-4 and TRBJ1-6; 7 bases align to TRBD1. Losses at the gene ends were 6 bases for V and 7 bases for J; bases not matched to a gene: 3. The CDR3 extends over 13 amino acids. Germline V gives CDR1 MRHNA, CDR2 SNTAGT. The chain's CDR3 is CASSGTENSPLHF. Written as DNA, the CDR3 is TGTGCCAGCAGCGGGACAGAAAATTCACCCCTCCACTTT.

The rearrangement uses TRBV9 and TRBJ2-7, with 7 bases that match TRBD2. Trimming at V came to 0 bases and at J to 3 bases, leaving 6 bases not matched to a gene. Germline lookup yields CDR1 SGDLS and CDR2 YYNGEE. The CDR3 spans 15 residues. The CDR3 coding sequence is TGTGCCAGCAGCGTAGGATCTAGCGGAGTCTACGAGCAGTACTTC. It encodes CASSVGSSGVYEQYF.

The chain links TRBV2 to TRBJ2-5; D perhaps matches TRBD1 (5 bases). This CDR3 comprises 15 residues. The germline V gene has CDR1 SNHLY and CDR2 FYNNEI. The V end was cut by 7 bases, the J end by 1 base, with 16 bases between. The CDR3 protein is CASTQQRQIQETQYF. CDR3 nucleotides: TGTGCCAGCACCCAACAGCGACAGATCCAAGAGACCCAGTACTTC.